This is a list of T cell receptor beta chains from one sample in a study of blood T cell repertoires in COVID-19. Assay used: immunoSEQ multiplex PCR; TCRdb lists only in-frame clones, some missing. The sample consists of about 330,000 clones, about 84% of them appearing once. Sample: peripheral blood. These receptor sequences come from a woman aged 45 to 65 with acute or convalescent COVID-19. The CDR3 runs from the conserved cysteine through the conserved F or W. Each record gives: D gene, J gene, V gene, clone size, CDR3 DNA, CDR3 protein. The D gene is left open where the match is weak. Only some rows state a clone size, as once, few, many or a class for expanded clones.

- | TRBJ2-1 | TRBV27 | once | TGTGCCAGCAGCCCCCTCGGGAATCACGAGCAGTTCTTC | CASSPLGNHEQFF
- | TRBJ1-1 | TRBV24-1 | - | TGTGCCACCAGTGAACAGGGATCGGATATGAACACTGAAGCTTTCTTT | CATSEQGSDMNTEAFF
- | TRBJ1-1 | TRBV6-5 | once | TGTGCCAGCAGCTACTCGAGAGGGTTGAACACTGAAGCTTTCTTT | CASSYSRGLNTEAFF
- | TRBJ2-6 | TRBV24-1 | - | TGTGCCACCAGTCCAGGGAAGGCTGGGGCCAACGTCCTGACTTTC | CATSPGKAGANVLTF
- | TRBJ2-5 | TRBV27 | - | TGTGCCAGCAGCTACAGGGAGACCCAGTACTTC | CASSYRETQYF
TRBD1 | TRBJ1-4 | TRBV4-1 | - | TGCGCCAGCAGCCAAACCAGGACCAGGGGGAACGAAAAACTGTTTTTT | CASSQTRTRGNEKLFF
- | TRBJ2-5 | TRBV19 | - | TGTGCCAGTAGTAAATGGAGACGGAAACAAGAGACCCAGTACTTC | CASSKWRRKQETQYF
- | TRBJ2-3 | TRBV20-1 | - | TGCAGTGCTAGTTATGAGTCGGGAGATACGCAGTATTTT | CSASYESGDTQYF
- | TRBJ2-2 | TRBV28 | - | TGTGCCAGCAGCTCCGACCGGTTCAGGATCTGGACTTGGCTGTTTTTT | CASSSDRFRIWTWLFF
TRBD1 | TRBJ1-5 | TRBV6-1 | - | TGTGCCAGCAACGGACAGGGCAATCAGCCCCAGCATTTT | CASNGQGNQPQHF
- | TRBJ2-2 | TRBV9 | few | TGTGCCAGCAGCGTAGCTAACTCGGTGAACACCGGGGAGCTGTTTTTT | CASSVANSVNTGELFF
TRBD2 | TRBJ2-1 | TRBV7-8 | - | TGTGCCAGCAGCTTAGGGGCTAGCGGGAGTCTATTCAACAATGAGCAGTTCTTC | CASSLGASGSLFNNEQFF
TRBD2 | TRBJ2-5 | TRBV19 | - | TGTGCCAGTAGTCCCCGTGGGGCGGGAGCGGGGGCGGAGACCCAGTACTTC | CASSPRGAGAGAETQYF
TRBD1 | TRBJ1-4 | TRBV29-1 | - | TGCAGCGGTGTAACTCCGGGACAGGAAAAACTGTTTTTT | CSGVTPGQEKLFF
TRBD1 | TRBJ1-1 | TRBV29-1 | - | TGCAGCGTTGAAGATAGGGGGACAGGGGGGAACACTGAAGCTTTCTTT | CSVEDRGTGGNTEAFF
- | TRBJ1-2 | TRBV12-3/TRBV12-4 | - | TGTGCCAGCAGTTACCCGGGAGGGAATGGCTACACCTTC | CASSYPGGNGYTF
- | TRBJ2-7 | TRBV27 | - | TGTGCCAGCAGTTTAGGCACAGCCTCCTACGAGCAGTACTTC | CASSLGTASYEQYF
TRBD2 | TRBJ2-5 | TRBV19 | - | TGTGCCAGTACCAAAACTAGCGGGAGAGGGACCCAGTACTTC | CASTKTSGRGTQYF
- | TRBJ2-7 | TRBV19 | - | TGTGCCAGTAGTATTCACAACTACGAGCAGTACTTC | CASSIHNYEQYF
- | TRBJ1-1 | TRBV19 | - | TGTGCCAGTAGGTCCTTACACCGGCGGACTGAAGCTTTCTTT | CASRSLHRRTEAFF
- | TRBJ2-1 | TRBV9 | - | TGTGCCAGCAGCGCGAACAGGGCGGGTAACAATGAGCAGTTCTTC | CASSANRAGNNEQFF
- | TRBJ1-3 | TRBV6-5 | few | TGTGCCAGCGGGGCAGGAGGAAACACCATATATTTT | CASGAGGNTIYF
- | TRBJ1-1 | TRBV5-1 | - | TGCGCCAGCAGCTTGGGGGCGGGGAACACTGAAGCTTTCTTT | CASSLGAGNTEAFF
TRBD2 | TRBJ2-1 | TRBV19 | - | TGTGCCAGTAGTTTAGCGGGAGGGCCTTACAATGAGCAGTTCTTC | CASSLAGGPYNEQFF
- | TRBJ1-5 | TRBV2 | - | TGTGCCAGCAGTGAAGGTAGGGGGGGTGGACAGCCCCAGCATTTT | CASSEGRGGGQPQHF
TRBD1 | TRBJ2-5 | TRBV29-1 | - | TGCAGCGGAGGGACAGGGGGACTAGAGACCCAGTACTTC | CSGGTGGLETQYF
TRBD1 | TRBJ2-4 | TRBV30 | - | TGTGCCTGGAGTGGGCTTAGGACAGGGCGTTCTTCAAACATTCAGTACTTC | CAWSGLRTGRSSNIQYF
TRBD2 | TRBJ2-7 | TRBV27 | - | TGTGCCAGCAGTCCCTCGACTAGCGGGGCATCCTACGAGCAGTACTTC | CASSPSTSGASYEQYF
TRBD2 | TRBJ2-2 | TRBV9 | - | TGTGCCAGCAGCCCCCGACTAGCGACCACCGGGGAGCTGTTTTTT | CASSPRLATTGELFF